This is a list of T cell receptor beta chains from one sample in a study of CD8+ T cells in alopecia areata. Profiled with immunoSEQ multiplex PCR; TCRdb holds only in-frame clones, not every one. In the table there are approximately 210,000 clones, around three fifths of which are singletons. The sequences come from CD4+ T cells sorted from blood, collected at week 49, from a patient treated with tofacitinib. The receptors were gathered from a human donor with alopecia areata. The CDR3 runs from the conserved cysteine through the conserved F or W. Fields, in order: CDR3 protein, CDR3 DNA, CDR3 length, J gene, V gene, clone size, D gene. D genes are given only for firm matches. Only part of the rows carry a size: once, few, many, or a class if the clone is expanded.

cdr3_aa: CASYPGQGNQPQHF
cdr3_nt: TGTGCCAGCTATCCGGGACAGGGTAATCAGCCCCAGCATTTT
cdr3_length: 14
j_call: TRBJ1-5
v_call: TRBV6-1
clone_size: NA
d_call: TRBD1

cdr3_aa: CASSHQYEQYF
cdr3_nt: TGCGCCAGCAGCCACCAGTACGAGCAGTACTTC
cdr3_length: 11
j_call: TRBJ2-7
v_call: TRBV4-1
clone_size: once
d_call: NA

cdr3_aa: CASSLGGALPSDTQYF
cdr3_nt: TGTGCCAGCAGCTTAGGCGGGGCTCTCCCCTCAGATACGCAGTATTTT
cdr3_length: 16
j_call: TRBJ2-3
v_call: TRBV7-6
clone_size: once
d_call: NA

cdr3_aa: CAWSGETQYF
cdr3_nt: TGTGCCTGGAGTGGAGAGACCCAGTACTTC
cdr3_length: 10
j_call: TRBJ2-5
v_call: TRBV30
clone_size: NA
d_call: NA

cdr3_aa: CAWSAPGRGQPQHF
cdr3_nt: TGTGCCTGGAGTGCCCCGGGGCGCGGGCAGCCCCAGCATTTT
cdr3_length: 14
j_call: TRBJ1-5
v_call: TRBV30
clone_size: NA
d_call: NA

cdr3_aa: CASSPGWLSGELFF
cdr3_nt: TGTGCCAGCAGTCCGGGCTGGCTCTCCGGGGAGCTGTTTTTT
cdr3_length: 14
j_call: TRBJ2-2
v_call: TRBV6-1
clone_size: NA
d_call: NA

cdr3_aa: CAWSSTGGYTEAFF
cdr3_nt: TGTGCCTGGAGCTCCACAGGGGGCTACACTGAAGCTTTCTTT
cdr3_length: 14
j_call: TRBJ1-1
v_call: TRBV30
clone_size: NA
d_call: TRBD1

cdr3_aa: CASSQDGQANQPQHF
cdr3_nt: TGTGCCAGCAGCCAAGACGGCCAGGCCAATCAGCCCCAGCATTTT
cdr3_length: 15
j_call: TRBJ1-5
v_call: TRBV4-2
clone_size: few
d_call: NA

cdr3_aa: CASSFGETQYF
cdr3_nt: TGTGCCAGCAGCTTTGGGGAGACGCAGTATTTT
cdr3_length: 11
j_call: TRBJ2-3
v_call: TRBV5-6
clone_size: NA
d_call: NA

cdr3_aa: CASSQESLRDSPLHF
cdr3_nt: TGCGCCAGCAGCCAAGAGTCTCTTAGAGATTCACCCCTCCACTTT
cdr3_length: 15
j_call: TRBJ1-6
v_call: TRBV4-3
clone_size: NA
d_call: NA